These 29 T cell receptor beta chains originate from one sample sequenced in a study of beta chain features in type 1 diabetes listed by TCRdb under 2018. Library preparation was by the immunoSEQ multiplex PCR assay. The High Capacity cDNA Reverse Transcription Kit was used to reverse transcribe all of the isolated RNA, meaning that expressed TCRB transcripts were what got sequenced. TCRdb limited this immuneACCESS table to in-frame rearrangements with V and J called. A share of clones is missing; checked studies link under half to unresolved V genes, and the rest is unexplained. The sample data list more than 300,000 clones, and roughly an eighth of these were observed just once. The top ten hold about 0.018% of the sample. Source material: naive CD4+ T cells from blood. Interpreted using the paper, the cell subset or site label stands for: true naive CD4+ T cells. These receptors originate from a man younger than 30 in good health.

The CDR3 DNA reads as TGTGCCAGCAGCCTCAAAACTAGTTCGGACACTGAAGCTTTCTTT. Amino acid sequence: CASSLKTSSDTEAFF. This chain links TRBV5-4 with TRBJ1-1, with unresolved D. This CDR3 is built from 15 residues. Germline assignment: CDR1 SGHNT and CDR2 YYREEE (reference sequence). V lost 4 bases and J lost 3, with 16 bases in between.

Notes on this clone: Other DNA sequences in this sample translate to the same CDR3. The rearrangement links TRBV9 to TRBJ1-1; 8 positions match TRBD1. Germline V gene lookup returns CDR1 SGDLS and CDR2 YYNGEE. Trimming cost V 2 bases and J 2 bases; bases outside gene matches: 2. The CDR3 sequence is 14 residues long. The DNA of the CDR3 is TGTGCCAGCAGCGTCGACAGGGGAAACACTGAAGCTTTCTTT. It is translated as CASSVDRGNTEAFF.

Points on this clone: Because the CDR3's place on the DNA is in doubt, the DNA is left out and the CDR3 is given as listed by TCRdb. The rearrangement links TRBV30 to TRBJ1-2; the table's TRBD1 call for D was not verified on the DNA. The CDR3 adds up to 12 amino acids, both ends counted. Germline V gene data show CDR1 as GTSNPN and CDR2 as SVGIG (reference sequence). CDR3 region: CAWRFGTGANTF.

This clone appeared a few times. V is TRBV18 and J is TRBJ2-3; 10 nucleotides align to TRBD2. This CDR3 has 17 amino acids. CDR1 and CDR2 from the germline V gene are KGHSH and LQKENI. The ends lost 3 bases at V and 2 bases at J; junction bases unmatched: 8. CDR3: CASSPPASGRYTDTQYF. The CDR3 region has the DNA TGTGCCAGCTCACCTCCCGCTAGCGGGAGATACACAGATACGCAGTATTTT.

This clone has only a few counts. The rearrangement links TRBV6-1 to TRBJ2-5; no reliable D call. This CDR3 is 13 amino acids long. CDR1 is MNHNS, CDR2 SASEGT, per germline. V lost 8 bases and J lost 4, with 14 bases in between. This CDR3 is CASRYRGRETQYF. Written as DNA, the CDR3 is TGTGCCAGCCGCTATCGTGGGCGAGAGACCCAGTACTTC.

This clone was counted only a few times. The chain links TRBV6-5 to TRBJ1-1; D is ambiguous. V dropped 7 bases and J dropped 4 bases, with 13 bases sitting between them. CDR1 is MNHEY, CDR2 SVGAGI, per germline. CDR3 length equals 13 residues. In DNA, the CDR3 is TGTGCCAGCACCCGGGGAGGATCCACTGAAGCTTTCTTT. Translation gives CASTRGGSTEAFF.

This clone was seen more than once but under ten times. This chain links TRBV6-5 with TRBJ2-7; 8 bases are a match to TRBD2. CDR1 MNHEY and CDR2 SVGAGI come from the germline V gene. V shed 4 bases and J 2 bases; nucleotides not matched to a gene: 7. The CDR3 loop spans 15 amino acids. Here the CDR3 reads CASSFETGGTYEQYF. The CDR3 nucleotides read TGTGCCAGCAGTTTCGAAACGGGAGGGACCTACGAGCAGTACTTC.

This clone was found a few times. The V and J genes are TRBV28 and TRBJ2-3, with 8 nucleotides matching TRBD1. Germline V gene data show CDR1 as MDHEN and CDR2 as SYDVKM. The CDR3 loop spans 16 amino acids. V shed 5 bases, J shed 3 bases, and the junction held 10 bases outside the gene matches. CDR3 region: CASSPDQGARTDTQYF. Here the CDR3 DNA reads TGTGCCAGCAGTCCTGACCAGGGGGCGCGTACAGATACGCAGTATTTT.

This clone has just a few counts. The V gene is TRBV28, the J gene TRBJ2-3; 7 bases are a match to TRBD1. After removal of 5 bases from V and 10 bases from J, the junction contained 9 bases not matched to a gene. Germline-derived CDR1 and CDR2 are MDHEN and SYDVKM. CDR3 length: 13 amino acids. In nucleotides, the CDR3 is TGTGCCAGCAGTCCAGGACAGGATTTCGCGCAGTATTTT. This codes for CASSPGQDFAQYF.

Only a few counts were recorded for this clone. The chain combines TRBV9 with TRBJ2-1; D might be TRBD2 (5 bases). V was cut by 3 bases and J by 2 bases, with 12 bases left in between. Germline CDR1 reads SGDLS; CDR2 reads YYNGEE. The CDR3 is made up of 15 amino acids. CDR3 loop: CASSGLPGTYNEQFF. Written as DNA, the CDR3 is TGTGCCAGCAGCGGACTCCCGGGAACCTACAATGAGCAGTTCTTC.

The chain links TRBV6-1 to TRBJ1-5, with D maybe TRBD1 (5 bases). Germline V gives CDR1 MNHNS, CDR2 SASEGT. There are 15 residues in the CDR3. The germline V and J ends were trimmed by 6 bases and 1 base, with 13 bases remaining between them. The CDR3, as DNA: TGTGCCAGCAGGTGGGACTTGAGGAGCAATCAGCCCCAGCATTTT. Translated, it gives CASRWDLRSNQPQHF.

In its sample, this clone was seen a few times. The chain carries TRBV7-2 and TRBJ2-7; 12 nucleotides match TRBD2. Germline V gene data show CDR1 as SGHTA and CDR2 as FQGNSA. V gave up 2 bases and J gave up 3 bases; unmatched junction bases: 14. This CDR3 has 19 amino acids. This chain's CDR3 is CASSLRHGLAGPTDYEQYF. As DNA, the CDR3 is TGTGCCAGCAGCTTACGGCACGGACTAGCGGGACCAACCGACTACGAGCAGTACTTC.

This clone has more than one count but fewer than ten. The rearrangement links TRBV7-2 to TRBJ2-1; D might be TRBD1 (5 bases). The V gene lost 2 bases and the J gene lost 8 bases, with 7 bases spanning the gap. The CDR3 has 12 residues. Germline V gives CDR1 SGHTA, CDR2 FQGNSA. Here the CDR3 reads CASSLSGYEQFF. The CDR3 DNA is TGTGCCAGCAGCTTATCAGGGTATGAGCAGTTCTTC. Supplemented by reference TRBV7-2 and TRBJ2-1, the full variable domain reads GAGVSQSPSNKVTEKGKDVELRCDPISGHTALYWYRQSLGQGLEFLIYFQGNSAPDKSGLPSDRFSAERTGGSVSTLTIQRTQQEDSAVYLCASSLSGYEQFFGPGTRLTVL.

The sample holds a few counts of this clone. J is TRBJ2-3 and V is TRBV4-2, with 10 bases fitting TRBD1. This CDR3 contains 16 residues. Germline trimming cut 3 bases from V and 0 bases from J; bases unmatched to any gene: 3. Germline CDR1 and CDR2: LGHNA and YNFKEQ. CDR3 nucleotide sequence: TGTGCCAGCAGCCATAGACAGGGGGCGAGCACAGATACGCAGTATTTT. The encoded protein is CASSHRQGASTDTQYF.

This clone was detected a few times. The CDR3 nucleotides read TGTGCCAGTAGTATCGGGCTAGCGGGACGCAATGAGCAGTTCTTC. Encoded protein: CASSIGLAGRNEQFF. The chain links TRBV19 to TRBJ2-1; 9 bases line up with TRBD2. V shed 3 bases and J 6 bases; nucleotides not matched to a gene: 6. CDR3 length: 15 amino acids. The germline CDR1 and CDR2 sequences are LNHDA and SQIVND (reference sequence). Variable domain in full (rest from reference TRBV19 and TRBJ2-1): DGGITQSPKYLFRKEGQNVTLSCEQNLNHDAMYWYRQDPGQGLRLIYYSQIVNDFQKGDIAEGYSVSREKKESFPLTVTSAQKNPTAFYLCASSIGLAGRNEQFFGPGTRLTVL.

This clone was observed a few times. The J gene is TRBJ1-5, the V gene TRBV15; 7 bases match TRBD1. The CDR3 runs 15 residues. Germline CDR1 reads LNHNV; CDR2 reads YYDKDF (reference sequence). Trimming at V came to 1 base and at J to 5 bases, leaving 5 bases not matched to a gene. The CDR3 here is CATSRGDRSYQPQHF. The CDR3 region has the DNA TGTGCCACCAGCAGAGGGGACAGATCCTATCAGCCCCAGCATTTT.

The rearrangement joins TRBV18 to TRBJ2-1; TRBD1 matches at 7 bases. Losses at the gene ends were 3 bases for V and 6 bases for J; bases not matched to a gene: 2. The length of the CDR3 is 13 residues. The V gene's germline CDR1 is KGHSH and CDR2 LQKENI. Written as DNA, the CDR3 is TGTGCCAGCTCACCCTCAGGGGGCAATGAGCAGTTCTTC. Translated: CASSPSGGNEQFF.

DNA for the CDR3: TGTGCCAGCAGTCACAGGGGGGGTGGCTACACCTTC. As protein: CASSHRGGGYTF. The rearrangement links TRBV6-6 to TRBJ1-2; 8 bases are shared with TRBD1. The CDR3 is made up of 12 amino acids. From germline, CDR1 is MNHNY and CDR2 SVGAGI (reference sequence). The junction had 3 bases not matched to a gene; V was cut back by 5 bases and J by 7 bases.

CDR3 loop: CASSLDRLQETQYF. CDR3 nucleotide sequence: TGTGCCAGCAGCTTAGACAGGCTCCAAGAGACCCAGTACTTC. V is TRBV11-2 and J is TRBJ2-5; D not certain. The CDR3 extends over 14 amino acids. Looked up from germline, CDR1 is SGHAT and CDR2 is FQNNGV. V was clipped by 0 bases and J by 1 base, with 6 bases between them.

Remarks on this clone: Other nucleotide sequences from this sample produce the same CDR3. The chain joins TRBV18 to TRBJ1-4; D remains ambiguous. Trimming took off 2 bases at V and 0 bases at J, with 4 bases between the two ends. The CDR3 extends over 14 amino acids. The germline CDR1 and CDR2 sequences are KGHSH and LQKENI. Written as DNA, the CDR3 is TGTGCCAGCTCACCAGGAGCAACTAATGAAAAACTGTTTTTT. This codes for CASSPGATNEKLFF. The complete variable domain, with remaining parts taken from reference TRBV18 and TRBJ1-4, reads NAGVMQNPRHLVRRRGQEARLRCSPMKGHSHVYWYRQLPEEGLKFMVYLQKENIIDESGMPKERFSAEFPKEGPSILRIQQVVRGDSAAYFCASSPGATNEKLFFGSGTQLSVL.

The CDR3 protein is CASSISQDYSYEQYF. The CDR3 DNA reads as TGTGCCAGTAGTATCTCACAGGATTACTCCTACGAGCAGTACTTC. The V and J genes are TRBV19 and TRBJ2-7; D perhaps matches TRBD1 (5 bases). Germline V gives CDR1 LNHDA, CDR2 SQIVND (reference sequence). The CDR3 contains 15 residues. V dropped 3 bases and J dropped 0 bases, with 12 bases sitting between them.

CDR3 residues: CASSSLFGRRNNEQFF. The CDR3 nucleotides read TGTGCCAGCAGTTCCCTATTCGGACGGAGGAACAATGAGCAGTTCTTC. The chain employs TRBV27 and TRBJ2-1, with D maybe TRBD2 (5 bases). Germline CDR1 reads MNHEY; CDR2 reads SMNVEV (reference sequence). V lost 4 bases and J lost 5, with 18 bases in between. The CDR3 length is 16 residues.

The V call is TRBV6-1, the J call TRBJ2-1; the D gene is possibly TRBD1 (5 bases). The CDR3 spans 15 residues. Looked up from germline, CDR1 is MNHNS and CDR2 is SASEGT. The V and J ends lost 1 base and 4 bases respectively, with 11 bases between them. The CDR3 DNA is TGTGCCAGCAGTGAAGGCAGGGTTGGGTACAATGAGCAGTTCTTC. This translates into CASSEGRVGYNEQFF.

This clone was seen only a few times. This chain uses TRBV7-9 with TRBJ2-2, with D possibly TRBD2 on 6 matching bases. V gave up 7 bases and J gave up 0 bases, with 12 bases separating them. The CDR3 runs to 15 residues. The germline gives CDR1 SEHNR, CDR2 FQNEAQ (reference sequence). The CDR3 DNA follows: TGTGCCAGCATGTTTGGGGGGACGAACACCGGGGAGCTGTTTTTT. This sequence encodes CASMFGGTNTGELFF.

This clone was counted only a few times. Relative to the germline gene, one junction end is altered; a read error may explain this. The chain carries TRBV27 and TRBJ2-7; D remains unclear. Germline assignment: CDR1 MNHEY and CDR2 SMNVEV (reference sequence). The CDR3 consists of 15 residues. The CDR3 DNA sequence: TGTGCCAGCAGTCTCCCCGGCAGGCGCTCCCACGAGCAGTACTTC. Its protein is CASSLPGRRSHEQYF.

This clone turned up a few times. The rearrangement joins TRBV4-1 to TRBJ2-2, with TRBD2 matching over 7 bases. V gave up 6 bases and J gave up 8 bases; unmatched junction bases: 9. The CDR3 contains 14 residues. Germline CDR1 reads MGHRA; CDR2 reads YSYEKL. CDR3 nucleotide sequence: TGCGCCAGCAGGCCGATACTAGCGACGGGGGAGCTGTTTTTT. This sequence encodes CASRPILATGELFF.

V usage is TRBV5-1 and J usage is TRBJ2-1; a weak D match, TRBD2 (6 bases). V gave up 2 bases and J gave up 2 bases, with 11 bases separating them. There are 15 residues in the CDR3. CDR1 and CDR2 (germline): SGHRS, YFSETQ. CDR3 region: CASSFLGEAYNEQFF. Here the CDR3 DNA reads TGCGCCAGCAGCTTCCTAGGGGAGGCCTACAATGAGCAGTTCTTC. The full variable domain, completed using reference TRBV5-1 and TRBJ2-1, is KAGVTQTPRYLIKTRGQQVTLSCSPISGHRSVSWYQQTPGQGLQFLFEYFSETQRNKGNFPGRFSGRQFSNSRSEMNVSTLELGDSALYLCASSFLGEAYNEQFFGPGTRLTVL.

The sample holds a few counts of this clone. The chain is built from TRBV29-1 and TRBJ1-2; D is uncertain. V lost 8 bases, J lost 14 bases, and 21 bases lay in between. The CDR3 is 11 amino acids. Germline CDR1 SQVTM, CDR2 ANQGSEA. The DNA for the CDR3 is TGCAGCATGAGATTCCACAGCAGGCATACCTTC. This encodes CSMRFHSRHTF.

A few counts support this clone. The V call is TRBV19, the J call TRBJ2-1; D unclear. The CDR3 consists of 15 residues. CDR1 and CDR2 from the germline V gene are LNHDA and SQIVND (reference sequence). Trimming cost V 5 bases and J 1 base, with 12 bases left between them. The CDR3 DNA reads TGTGCCAGTAGTTTAAGGAGTGGGTCCTACAATGAGCAGTTCTTC. Its protein product is CASSLRSGSYNEQFF.